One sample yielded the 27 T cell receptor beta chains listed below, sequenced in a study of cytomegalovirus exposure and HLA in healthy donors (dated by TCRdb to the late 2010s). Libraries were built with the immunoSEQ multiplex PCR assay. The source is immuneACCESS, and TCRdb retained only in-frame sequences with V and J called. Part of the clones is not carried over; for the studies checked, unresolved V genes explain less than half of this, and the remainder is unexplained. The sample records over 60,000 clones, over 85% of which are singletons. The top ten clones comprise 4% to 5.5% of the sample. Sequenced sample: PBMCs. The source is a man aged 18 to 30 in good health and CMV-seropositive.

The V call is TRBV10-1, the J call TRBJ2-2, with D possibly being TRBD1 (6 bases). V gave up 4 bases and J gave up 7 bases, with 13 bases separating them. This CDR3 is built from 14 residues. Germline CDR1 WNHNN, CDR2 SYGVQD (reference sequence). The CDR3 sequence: CASSVQGIGGELFF. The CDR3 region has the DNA TGCGCCAGCAGTGTTCAGGGGATAGGCGGGGAGCTGTTTTTT.

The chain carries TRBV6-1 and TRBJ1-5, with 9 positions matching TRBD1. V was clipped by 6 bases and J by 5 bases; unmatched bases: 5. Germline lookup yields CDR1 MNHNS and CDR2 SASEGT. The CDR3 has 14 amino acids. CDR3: CASRGQGYYQPQHF. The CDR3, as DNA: TGTGCCAGCAGGGGACAGGGCTACTATCAGCCCCAGCATTTT.

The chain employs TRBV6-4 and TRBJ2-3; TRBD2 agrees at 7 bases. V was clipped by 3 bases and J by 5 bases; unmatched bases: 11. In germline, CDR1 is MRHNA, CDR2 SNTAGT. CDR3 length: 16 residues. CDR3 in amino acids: CASSEKGGGGGDTQYF. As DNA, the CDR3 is TGTGCCAGCAGTGAAAAAGGAGGCGGGGGTGGAGATACGCAGTATTTT.

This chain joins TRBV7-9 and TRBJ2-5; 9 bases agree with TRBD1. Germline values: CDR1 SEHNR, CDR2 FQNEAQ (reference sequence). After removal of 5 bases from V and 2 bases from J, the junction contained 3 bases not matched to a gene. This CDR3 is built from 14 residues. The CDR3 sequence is CASSPGTGQETQYF. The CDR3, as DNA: TGTGCCAGCAGCCCCGGGACAGGGCAAGAGACCCAGTACTTC.

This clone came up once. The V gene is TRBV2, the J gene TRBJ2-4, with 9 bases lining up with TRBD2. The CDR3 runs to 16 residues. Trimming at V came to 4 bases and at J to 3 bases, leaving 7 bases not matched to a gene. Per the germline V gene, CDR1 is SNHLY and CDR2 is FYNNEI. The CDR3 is CASSVREGPVKNIQYF. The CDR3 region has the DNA TGTGCCAGCAGTGTGCGGGAGGGCCCCGTCAAAAACATTCAGTACTTC.

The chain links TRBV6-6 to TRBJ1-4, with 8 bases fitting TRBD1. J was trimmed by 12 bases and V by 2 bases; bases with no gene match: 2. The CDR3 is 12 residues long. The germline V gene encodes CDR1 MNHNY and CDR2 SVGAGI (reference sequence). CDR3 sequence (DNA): TGTGCCAGCAGTTACGTGGACAGGGAACTGTTTTTT. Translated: CASSYVDRELFF.

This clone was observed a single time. DNA of the CDR3: TGTGCCAGCAGTTCGGCAGGGGCGACAACTAATGAAAAACTGTTTTTT. It codes for CASSSAGATTNEKLFF. The chain recombines TRBV28 with TRBJ1-4; a possible D gene is TRBD1 (6 bases). Germline assignment: CDR1 MDHEN and CDR2 SYDVKM. The CDR3 has 16 residues. Trimming took 4 bases from V and 0 from J, leaving 12 bases between them.

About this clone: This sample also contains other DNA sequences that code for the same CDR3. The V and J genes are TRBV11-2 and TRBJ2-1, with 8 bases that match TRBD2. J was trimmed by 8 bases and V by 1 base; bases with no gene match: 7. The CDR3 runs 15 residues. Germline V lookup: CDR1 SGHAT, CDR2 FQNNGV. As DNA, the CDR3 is TGTGCCAGCAGCTTAGTGGCGGGGGGTCAATATGAGCAGTTCTTC. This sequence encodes CASSLVAGGQYEQFF.

The CDR3 loop is CASSLEGVETQYF. The CDR3 nucleotides are TGTGCCAGCAGCTTGGAGGGAGTAGAGACCCAGTACTTC. The chain uses TRBV5-5 and TRBJ2-5, with D maybe TRBD2 (5 bases). Trimming took 0 bases from V and 4 from J, leaving 7 bases between them. Germline V CDR1 and CDR2: SGHKS, YYEKEE (reference sequence). The CDR3 consists of 13 residues.

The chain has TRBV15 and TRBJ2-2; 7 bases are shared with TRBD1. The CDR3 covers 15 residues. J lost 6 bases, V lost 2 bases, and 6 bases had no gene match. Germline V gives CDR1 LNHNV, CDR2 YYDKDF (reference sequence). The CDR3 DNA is TGTGCCACCAGCAGAACCAATCAGGGGGCCGGGGAGCTGTTTTTT. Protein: CATSRTNQGAGELFF.

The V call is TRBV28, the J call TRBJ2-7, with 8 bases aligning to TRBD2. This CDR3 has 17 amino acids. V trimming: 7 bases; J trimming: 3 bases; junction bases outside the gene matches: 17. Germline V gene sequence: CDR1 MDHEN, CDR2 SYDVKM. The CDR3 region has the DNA TGTGCCAGCAATTTGGGAAGGGGGAGCGGGAGTATCTACGAGCAGTACTTC. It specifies CASNLGRGSGSIYEQYF.

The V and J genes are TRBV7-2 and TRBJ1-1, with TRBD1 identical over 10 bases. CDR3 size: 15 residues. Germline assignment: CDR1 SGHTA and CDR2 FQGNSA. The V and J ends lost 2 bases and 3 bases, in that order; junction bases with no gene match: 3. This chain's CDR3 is CASSLSGTGDTEAFF. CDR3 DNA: TGTGCCAGCAGCTTATCCGGGACAGGGGACACTGAAGCTTTCTTT.

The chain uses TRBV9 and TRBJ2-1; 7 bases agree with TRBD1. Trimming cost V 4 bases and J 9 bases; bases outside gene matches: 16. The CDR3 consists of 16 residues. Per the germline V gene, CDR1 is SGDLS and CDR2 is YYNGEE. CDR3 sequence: CASSLKGQLARAEQFF. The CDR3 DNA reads TGTGCCAGCAGCCTTAAGGGACAGCTCGCGCGGGCTGAGCAGTTCTTC. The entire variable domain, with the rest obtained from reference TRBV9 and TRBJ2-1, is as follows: DSGVTQTPKHLITATGQRVTLRCSPRSGDLSVYWYQQSLDQGLQFLIQYYNGEERAKGNILERFSAQQFPDLHSELNLSSLELGDSALYFCASSLKGQLARAEQFFGPGTRLTVL.

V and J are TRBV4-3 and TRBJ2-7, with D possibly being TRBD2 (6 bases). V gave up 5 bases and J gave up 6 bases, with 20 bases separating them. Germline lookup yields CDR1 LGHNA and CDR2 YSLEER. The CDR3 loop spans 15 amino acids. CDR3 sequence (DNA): TGCGCCAGCAGCAACAATAGGGTGGGGGGATCCGAGCAGTACTTC. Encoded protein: CASSNNRVGGSEQYF.

The CDR3 sequence is CASSLGRDRVSHEQYF. The CDR3 nucleotides read TGCGCCAGCAGCCTCGGACGGGACAGGGTTTCTCACGAGCAGTACTTC. This sequence joins TRBV4-3 and TRBJ2-7, with TRBD1 matching 9 bases. This CDR3 has 16 residues. CDR1 and CDR2 (germline): LGHNA, YSLEER. After removal of 4 bases from V and 5 bases from J, the junction contained 12 bases not matched to a gene.

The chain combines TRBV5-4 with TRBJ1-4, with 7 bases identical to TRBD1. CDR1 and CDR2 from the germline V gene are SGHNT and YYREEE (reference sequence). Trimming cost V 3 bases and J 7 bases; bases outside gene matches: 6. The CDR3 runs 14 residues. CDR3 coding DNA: TGTGCCAGCAGCTACCAGGGGGGAGGTGAAAAACTGTTTTTT. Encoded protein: CASSYQGGGEKLFF.

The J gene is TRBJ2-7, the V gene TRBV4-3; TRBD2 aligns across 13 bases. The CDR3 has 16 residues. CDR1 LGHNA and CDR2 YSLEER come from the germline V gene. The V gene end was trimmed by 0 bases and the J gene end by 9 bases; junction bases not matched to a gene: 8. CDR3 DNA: TGCGCCAGCAGCCAAGAAATGTGGACTAGCGGGAGTTCGCAGTACTTC. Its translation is CASSQEMWTSGSSQYF.

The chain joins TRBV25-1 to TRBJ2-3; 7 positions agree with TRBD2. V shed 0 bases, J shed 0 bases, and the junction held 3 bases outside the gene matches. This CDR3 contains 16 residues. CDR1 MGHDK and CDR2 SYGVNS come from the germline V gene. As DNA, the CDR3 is TGTGCCAGCAGTGAATACATAGCGGGTAGCACAGATACGCAGTATTTT. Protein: CASSEYIAGSTDTQYF.

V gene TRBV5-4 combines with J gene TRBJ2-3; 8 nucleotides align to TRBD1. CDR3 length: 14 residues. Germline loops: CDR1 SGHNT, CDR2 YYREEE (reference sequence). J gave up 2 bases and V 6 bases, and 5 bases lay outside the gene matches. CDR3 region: CASTQTGVTDTQYF. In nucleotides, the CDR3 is TGTGCCAGCACCCAGACAGGGGTCACAGATACGCAGTATTTT.

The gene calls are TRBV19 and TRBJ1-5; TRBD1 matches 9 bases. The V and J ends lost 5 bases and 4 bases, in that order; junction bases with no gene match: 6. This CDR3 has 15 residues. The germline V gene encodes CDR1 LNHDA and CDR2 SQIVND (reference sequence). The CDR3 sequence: CASSPGTGLNQPQHF. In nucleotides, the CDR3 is TGTGCCAGTAGTCCCGGGACAGGGTTGAATCAGCCCCAGCATTTT.

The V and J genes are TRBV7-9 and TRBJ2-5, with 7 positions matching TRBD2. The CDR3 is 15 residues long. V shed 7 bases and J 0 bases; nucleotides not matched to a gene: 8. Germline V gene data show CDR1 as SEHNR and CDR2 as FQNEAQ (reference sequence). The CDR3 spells CASTKGTINQETQYF. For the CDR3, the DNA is TGTGCCAGCACTAAAGGGACTATCAACCAAGAGACCCAGTACTTC.

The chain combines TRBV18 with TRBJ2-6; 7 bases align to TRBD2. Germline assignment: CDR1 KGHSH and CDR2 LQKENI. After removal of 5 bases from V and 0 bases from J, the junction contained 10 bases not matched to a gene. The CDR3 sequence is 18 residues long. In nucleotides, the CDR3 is TGTGCCAGCTCAATACTGCGGGAGCACCACTCTGGGGCCAACGTCCTGACTTTC. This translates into CASSILREHHSGANVLTF.

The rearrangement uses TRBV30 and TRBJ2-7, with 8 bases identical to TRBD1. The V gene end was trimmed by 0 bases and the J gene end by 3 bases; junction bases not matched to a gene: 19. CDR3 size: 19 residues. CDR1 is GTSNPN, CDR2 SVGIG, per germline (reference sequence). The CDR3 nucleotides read TGTGCCTGGAGTGTTGTAGACAGGGGAAGGATTTCCCCCAACTACGAGCAGTACTTC. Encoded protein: CAWSVVDRGRISPNYEQYF.

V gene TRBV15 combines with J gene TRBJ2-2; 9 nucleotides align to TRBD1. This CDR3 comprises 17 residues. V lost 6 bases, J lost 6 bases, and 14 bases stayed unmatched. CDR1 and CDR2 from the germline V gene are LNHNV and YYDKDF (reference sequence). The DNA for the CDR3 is TGTGCCACCAGTCGAGTGACAGGGGGAGTTAAATCCGGGGAGCTGTTTTTT. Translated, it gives CATSRVTGGVKSGELFF.

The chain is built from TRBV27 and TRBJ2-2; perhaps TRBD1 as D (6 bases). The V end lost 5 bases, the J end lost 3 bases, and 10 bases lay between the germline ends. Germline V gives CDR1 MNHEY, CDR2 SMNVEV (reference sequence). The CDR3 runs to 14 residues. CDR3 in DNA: TGTGCCAGCAGTGTACACAGGGACACCGGGGAGCTGTTTTTT. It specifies CASSVHRDTGELFF.

The DNA of the CDR3 is TGTGCCTCCTCGATAGGACAGGCGTCCTACAATGAGCAGTTCTTC. Protein sequence: CASSIGQASYNEQFF. The genes are TRBV19 and TRBJ2-1; 7 bases agree with TRBD1. This CDR3 spans 15 amino acids. Germline V gene sequence: CDR1 LNHDA, CDR2 SQIVND (reference sequence). With 11 bases clipped from V and 1 base from J, the junction kept 11 bases outside the gene matches. The full variable domain, completed using reference TRBV19 and TRBJ2-1, is DGGITQSPKYLFRKEGQNVTLSCEQNLNHDAMYWYRQDPGQGLRLIYYSQIVNDFQKGDIAEGYSVSREKKESFPLTVTSAQKNPTAFYLCASSIGQASYNEQFFGPGTRLTVL.

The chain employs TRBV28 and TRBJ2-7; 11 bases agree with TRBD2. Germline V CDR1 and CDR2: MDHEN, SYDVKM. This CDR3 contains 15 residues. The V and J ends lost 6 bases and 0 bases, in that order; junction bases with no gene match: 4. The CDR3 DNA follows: TGTGCCAGCAGGACTAGCGGGATTACCTCCTACGAGCAGTACTTC. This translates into CASRTSGITSYEQYF.